This TCR beta chain was found in a study of T cell responses to AZD1222 COVID-19 vaccine. Whole-study results and caveats: Females made up more of the donors, who were largely white British, and clonal diversity may have come out too low. Every sample of the repertoires postdated the peak T cell response. Spike-specific TCR breadth and depth were elevated following two AZD1222 doses.

Sequencing was performed with immunoSEQ multiplex PCR; in TCRdb, only in-frame clones are kept and a portion is missing. There are 45,000 to 70,000 clones in the sample; 89% occur only once, and roughly 14% lies in the top ten. To note about this clone: Its antigen is undetermined.

This material consisted of peripheral blood, taken 28 days after the second AZD1222 dose. This sequence was found in an adult who received the AZD1222 COVID-19 vaccine.

As DNA, the CDR3 is TGTGCCAGCAGTTACCGGAGCGGGAGCTACGAGCAGTACTTC. Its translation is CASSYRSGSYEQYF. The chain joins TRBV6-5 to TRBJ2-7, with 8 bases identical to TRBD2. J lost 3 bases, V lost 2 bases, and 3 bases had no gene match. The CDR3 has 14 residues. The V gene's germline CDR1 is MNHEY and CDR2 SVGAGI.